The 15 T cell receptor beta chains below were found in one sample sequenced in a study of T cell responses to AZD1222 COVID-19 vaccine. Generated by immunoSEQ multiplex PCR, the TCRdb table keeps only in-frame clones and is missing some. Of 120,000 to 150,000 clones in the sample, more than 75% were seen once. The source material was peripheral blood, sampled 28 days after the second AZD1222 dose. The receptors shown here come from an adult who received the AZD1222 COVID-19 vaccine.

CDR3 sequence (DNA): TGTGCCAGCAGCTCCGACAGGGTGGGACGCGGCAATCAGCCCCAGCATTTT. Residues: CASSSDRVGRGNQPQHF. This rearrangement joins TRBV7-2 to TRBJ1-5; 7 bases map to TRBD1. The CDR3 runs to 17 residues. With V trimmed by 4 bases and J by 2 bases, 11 bases remained unmatched. In germline, CDR1 is SGHTA, CDR2 FQGNSA.

The chain has TRBV6-2 or TRBV6-3 and TRBJ2-2; 10 nucleotides match TRBD1. Looked up from germline, CDR1 is MNHEY and CDR2 is SVGEGT. J gave up 1 base and V 4 bases, and 3 bases lay outside the gene matches. The CDR3 runs to 16 residues. This chain's CDR3 is CASSSRDRGNTGELFF. Written as DNA, the CDR3 is TGTGCCAGCAGTTCCCGGGACAGGGGGAACACCGGGGAGCTGTTTTTT.

The chain joins TRBV5-6 to TRBJ1-2; TRBD1 is a possible D gene (5 bases). V lost 4 bases and J lost 6, with 13 bases in between. The CDR3 has 13 residues. Germline V gives CDR1 SGHDT, CDR2 YYEEEE. CDR3 sequence: CASSLRQGDGYTF. CDR3 coding DNA: TGTGCCAGCAGCCTCAGGCAGGGAGATGGCTACACCTTC.

The V and J genes are TRBV28 and TRBJ2-3, with D unclear. The V gene's germline CDR1 is MDHEN and CDR2 SYDVKM. This CDR3 comprises 14 residues. Trimming pared 3 bases from V and 2 bases from J, leaving 9 bases between. The CDR3: CASSFGQPTDTQYF. The CDR3 DNA follows: TGTGCCAGCAGTTTCGGGCAGCCCACAGATACGCAGTATTTT. Full variable domain (remainder filled in from reference TRBV28 and TRBJ2-3): DVKVTQSSRYLVKRTGEKVFLECVQDMDHENMFWYRQDPGLGLRLIYFSYDVKMKEKGDIPEGYSVSREKKERFSLILESASTNQTSMYLCASSFGQPTDTQYFGPGTRLTVL.

This clone came up a few times. The rearrangement links TRBV27 to TRBJ1-2; D may be TRBD1 (6 bases). V was trimmed by 7 bases and J by 1 base, leaving 22 bases between them. The CDR3 runs 17 residues. Germline values: CDR1 MNHEY, CDR2 SMNVEV (reference sequence). For the CDR3, the DNA is TGTGCCAGCATGGGGGCCGGTGTTGGCTGGAGTAACTATGGCTACACCTTC. Translation: CASMGAGVGWSNYGYTF.

V and J are TRBV10-2 and TRBJ2-1; 13 bases align to TRBD2. The CDR3 has 16 residues. Germline loops: CDR1 WSHSY, CDR2 SAAADI. J gave up 8 bases and V 5 bases, and 9 bases lay outside the gene matches. In nucleotides, the CDR3 is TGCGCCAGCAGTCCGCCTACTAGCGGGAGGGGGCATGAGCAGTTCTTC. Its protein product is CASSPPTSGRGHEQFF.

The gene calls are TRBV2 and TRBJ2-7; tentatively, D is TRBD1 or TRBD2 (6 bases each). Germline CDR1 reads SNHLY; CDR2 reads FYNNEI. V was clipped by 6 bases and J by 2 bases, with 11 bases between them. The CDR3 is 13 amino acids. CDR3 nucleotide sequence: TGTGCCAGCAGGGCTGGGGGGCCCTACGAGCAGTACTTC. The encoded protein is CASRAGGPYEQYF. Full variable domain (rest looked up from reference TRBV2 and TRBJ2-7): EPEVTQTPSHQVTQMGQEVILRCVPISNHLYFYWYRQILGQKVEFLVSFYNNEISEKSEIFDDQFSVERPDGSNFTLKIRSTKLEDSAMYFCASRAGGPYEQYFGPGTRLTVT.

The chain recombines TRBV6-6 with TRBJ1-2, with a possible D match to TRBD1 (5 bases). The CDR3 consists of 10 residues. The germline V and J ends were trimmed by 10 bases and 7 bases, with 10 bases remaining between them. Germline loops: CDR1 MNHNY, CDR2 SVGAGI (reference sequence). The CDR3 protein is CATDSRGYTF. The DNA for the CDR3 is TGTGCCACCGACAGTCGTGGCTACACCTTC.

The V gene is TRBV5-4, the J gene TRBJ1-1; D may be TRBD1 (6 bases). The ends were cut back, 0 bases at V and 1 base at J, with 7 bases in the middle. This CDR3 has 14 amino acids. Germline V lookup: CDR1 SGHNT, CDR2 YYREEE (reference sequence). The CDR3 region is CASSLGQENTEAFF. The CDR3 bases are TGTGCCAGCAGCTTGGGACAGGAGAACACTGAAGCTTTCTTT. The variable domain in full, completed from reference TRBV5-4 and TRBJ1-1, reads ETGVTQSPTHLIKTRGQQVTLRCSSQSGHNTVSWYQQALGQGPQFIFQYYREEENGRGNFPPRFSGLQFPNYSSELNVNALELDDSALYLCASSLGQENTEAFFGQGTRLTVV.

The genes are TRBV6-5 and TRBJ2-7; D may be TRBD1 (6 bases). V gave up 4 bases and J gave up 2 bases, with 9 bases separating them. This CDR3 spans 13 amino acids. The germline V gene has CDR1 MNHEY and CDR2 SVGAGI. CDR3: CASSFDRTYEQYF. CDR3 coding DNA: TGTGCCAGCAGTTTCGACAGGACCTACGAGCAGTACTTC.

The V and J genes are TRBV6-5 and TRBJ2-1, with TRBD2 matching over 7 bases. This CDR3 is built from 15 residues. With V trimmed by 2 bases and J by 0 bases, 1 base remained unmatched. Germline V gene lookup returns CDR1 MNHEY and CDR2 SVGAGI. The CDR3 loop is CASSYSGNSYNEQFF. The DNA of the CDR3 is TGTGCCAGCAGTTACAGCGGGAACTCCTACAATGAGCAGTTCTTC.

This chain connects TRBV24-1 to TRBJ2-1; TRBD2 aligns across 12 bases. CDR1 is KGHDR, CDR2 SFDVKD, per germline. The CDR3 has 16 amino acids. V lost 1 base and J lost 6; bases outside the gene matches: 3. DNA of the CDR3: TGTGCCACCAGTGATTTAACTAGCGGGAGGTCCAATGAGCAGTTCTTC. Protein product: CATSDLTSGRSNEQFF.

This chain connects TRBV5-1 to TRBJ1-4; unclear D gene. Deletions cut 7 bases from V and 2 bases from J, with 12 bases between. The CDR3 has 14 residues. Germline-derived CDR1 and CDR2 are SGHRS and YFSETQ. The DNA for the CDR3 is TGCGCCAGCTCCCAAGGTGGCACTAATGAAAAACTGTTTTTT. Translating it yields CASSQGGTNEKLFF.

The rearrangement uses TRBV5-1 and TRBJ1-1; D uncertain. Germline loops: CDR1 SGHRS, CDR2 YFSETQ. Trimming took 5 bases from V and 4 from J, leaving 12 bases between them. The CDR3 consists of 13 residues. This chain's CDR3 is CASRDTLGTEAFF. CDR3 DNA sequence: TGCGCCAGCAGAGATACCCTGGGCACTGAAGCTTTCTTT.

J is TRBJ2-1 and V is TRBV14, with 7 bases aligning to TRBD2. Germline V gene lookup returns CDR1 SGHDN and CDR2 FVKESK. Trimming took 4 bases from V and 8 from J; bases not matched to a gene: 11. The CDR3 contains 15 residues. The CDR3 region has the DNA TGTGCCAGCAGCCCTTGGGACGGGAGGTTAGATGAGCAGTTCTTC. This translates into CASSPWDGRLDEQFF.